A selection of T cell receptor beta chains follows, all from one sample in a study of cytotoxic CD8 clonotypes in ibrutinib-treated CLL. The repertoire was sequenced with immunoSEQ multiplex PCR; TCRdb's copy has only in-frame clones and lacks some. Seen here are about 300,000 clones, around 77% observed once, and the top ten hold about 5.3%. This specimen consisted of PBMCs, obtained at disease progression, from a patient treated with ibrutinib. These receptors were obtained from a human donor with chronic lymphocytic leukemia. Each CDR3 is given with its conserved first and last residue. A D gene is named only where the DNA matches it firmly. Not all rows give a size; the values are once, few, many and, for expanded clones, a class.

>TRBD1|NA|TRBJ2-7|TRBV6-6
CASSGDSYEQYF
TGTGCCAGCAGTGGGGACAGCTACGAGCAGTACTTC
>NA|many|TRBJ2-7|TRBV7-9
CASSPWDGAYEQYF
TGTGCCAGCAGCCCCTGGGACGGAGCCTACGAGCAGTACTTC
>TRBD1|NA|TRBJ1-6|TRBV15
CATSTMSRGRNSPLHF
TGTGCCACCAGCACCATGTCAAGGGGGCGGAATTCACCCCTCCACTTT
>NA|NA|TRBJ2-1|TRBV29-1
CSVRDLTNNEQFF
TGCAGCGTTCGCGACCTTACCAACAATGAGCAGTTCTTC
>NA|NA|TRBJ2-5|TRBV5-1
CASSSRERETQYF
TGCGCCAGCAGCTCCAGGGAACGGGAGACCCAGTACTTC
>TRBD1|NA|TRBJ1-2|TRBV5-1
CASTDRTGGRGYTF
TGCGCCAGCACCGACCGGACAGGGGGCCGGGGCTACACCTTC
>TRBD1|NA|TRBJ1-3|TRBV5-4
CASSPDRDRGNTIYF
TGTGCCAGCAGCCCGGACAGGGACCGAGGAAACACCATATATTTT
>TRBD2|NA|TRBJ2-7|TRBV7-6
CASSFPQREPLWEQYF
TGTGCCAGCAGCTTTCCGCAGCGGGAGCCACTATGGGAGCAGTACTTC
>NA|NA|TRBJ2-2|TRBV28
CASSTIGLRGTGELFF
TGTGCCAGCAGCACTATCGGTCTTAGGGGGACCGGGGAGCTGTTTTTT
>NA|NA|TRBJ2-1|TRBV5-1
CASSLAGNRGEQFF
TGCGCCAGCAGCTTGGCCGGGAATAGGGGTGAGCAGTTCTTC
>NA|few|TRBJ1-2|TRBV18
CASSPGHPDGYTF
TGTGCCAGCTCACCCGGCCATCCTGATGGCTACACCTTC
>TRBD1|few|TRBJ1-2|TRBV4-1
CASTRDRIRSGYTF
TGCGCCAGCACCCGGGACAGGATCCGATCCGGCTACACCTTC
>TRBD2|NA|TRBJ2-1|TRBV6-1
CASSGRLAGVINEQFF
TGTGCCAGCAGTGGTCGGCTAGCGGGAGTAATCAATGAGCAGTTCTTC
>NA|few|TRBJ1-5|TRBV5-1
CASSLVPGAQPQHF
TGCGCCAGCAGCTTGGTTCCAGGGGCTCAGCCCCAGCATTTT
>NA|few|TRBJ1-6|TRBV12-5
CASGRKVGVNRMGENSPLHF
TGTGCTAGTGGTCGGAAAGTTGGTGTTAACCGGATGGGGGAGAATTCACCCCTCCACTTT
>NA|NA|TRBJ1-5|TRBV19
CASSFGRIRIYSNQPQHF
TGTGCCAGTAGTTTCGGGAGGATAAGGATTTATAGCAATCAGCCCCAGCATTTT
>NA|NA|TRBJ1-1|TRBV19
CASSALGAGYTEAFF
TGTGCCAGTAGTGCCCTGGGTGCAGGGTACACTGAAGCTTTCTTT
>NA|NA|TRBJ2-5|TRBV27
CASSFQETQYF
TGTGCCAGCAGTTTCCAAGAGACCCAGTACTTC
>TRBD1|NA|TRBJ1-1|TRBV20-1
CSARGDREAFF
TGCAGTGCTAGGGGGGACAGAGAAGCTTTCTTT
>TRBD1|NA|TRBJ1-5|TRBV15
CATSRGAGGGQPQHF
TGTGCCACCAGCAGAGGGGCAGGGGGCGGGCAGCCCCAGCATTTT
>NA|NA|TRBJ2-7|TRBV6-1
CASSDPTVPNYEQYF
TGTGCCAGCAGTGACCCGACAGTCCCAAACTACGAGCAGTACTTC
>NA|NA|TRBJ2-7|TRBV6-1
CASSPGTGYEQYF
TGTGCCAGCAGCCCCGGGACGGGCTACGAGCAGTACTTC
>NA|NA|TRBJ2-7|TRBV27
CASSLGYNVAGSSYEQYF
TGTGCCAGCAGTTTAGGGTATAATGTGGCAGGGAGTTCCTACGAGCAGTACTTC
>NA|few|TRBJ2-5|TRBV2
CASSEFSEVETQYF
TGTGCCAGCAGTGAATTCTCGGAGGTGGAGACCCAGTACTTC
>NA|NA|TRBJ1-6|TRBV5-1
CASRYGAGDSYNSPLHF
TGCGCCAGCAGATACGGAGCAGGGGACTCCTATAATTCACCCCTCCACTTT
>NA|NA|TRBJ2-5|TRBV21-1
CASSKAGKETQYF
TGTGCCAGCAGCAAAGCGGGGAAAGAGACCCAGTACTTC
>TRBD1|NA|TRBJ2-3|TRBV4-1
CASSELRGGTGLINTQYF
TGCGCCAGCAGCGAACTAAGGGGCGGGACAGGTTTGATTAATACGCAGTATTTT
>NA|NA|TRBJ2-1|TRBV29-1
CSVVWLINNEQFF
TGCAGCGTTGTTTGGCTAATAAACAATGAGCAGTTCTTC
>NA|few|TRBJ2-7|TRBV28
CASSPVLGTYEQYF
TGTGCCAGCAGTCCGGTTCTGGGCACCTACGAGCAGTACTTC
>TRBD1|NA|TRBJ2-7|TRBV28
CASSYFRDRNPRISIF
TGTGCCAGCAGTTATTTCCGGGACAGGAATCCGAGGATCTCAATCTTC
>NA|NA|TRBJ1-2|TRBV5-4
CASSSPRVNNYGYTF
TGTGCCAGCAGCTCACCGAGGGTCAATAACTATGGCTACACCTTC
>NA|NA|TRBJ2-3|TRBV6-5
CASSRGALGTDTQYF
TGTGCCAGCAGCCGAGGGGCTCTTGGCACAGATACGCAGTATTTT
>TRBD2|NA|TRBJ2-3|TRBV11-2
CASSLGWGAGGLTDTQYF
TGTGCCAGCAGCTTAGGCTGGGGAGCGGGAGGGCTTACAGATACGCAGTATTTT
>NA|NA|TRBJ2-5|TRBV28
CASSFFDEETQYF
TGTGCCAGCAGTTTTTTTGACGAAGAGACCCAGTACTTC
>NA|NA|TRBJ2-3|TRBV10-2
CASSETGQQYF
TGCGCCAGCAGTGAGACGGGACAACAGTATTTT
>TRBD1|NA|TRBJ1-6|TRBV6-6
CASSSGTANSPLHF
TGTGCCAGCAGTTCCGGGACAGCAAATTCACCCCTCCACTTT
>NA|NA|TRBJ2-2|TRBV9
CASSVVRRGELFF
TGTGCCAGCAGCGTAGTACGCCGCGGGGAGCTGTTTTTT
>NA|NA|TRBJ2-1|TRBV10-3
CAISENEQFF
TGTGCCATCAGTGAAAATGAGCAGTTCTTC
>NA|NA|TRBJ1-2|TRBV4-2
CASSQSTGLRYGYTF
TGTGCCAGCAGCCAATCAACAGGGTTAAGGTATGGCTACACCTTC
>NA|NA|TRBJ1-6|TRBV5-1
CARHYTETGPYNSPLHF
TGCGCCAGACATTACACGGAGACTGGGCCCTATAATTCACCCCTCCACTTT
>TRBD2|few|TRBJ2-1|TRBV4-1
CASTAGGLSYNEQFF
TGCGCCAGCACGGCGGGAGGCTTATCCTACAATGAGCAGTTCTTC
>TRBD2|NA|TRBJ2-3|TRBV18
CASSPGLAPTDTQYF
TGTGCCAGCTCACCCGGACTAGCGCCAACAGATACGCAGTATTTT
>TRBD2|NA|TRBJ2-7|TRBV11-2
CASSFRLAGSYEQYF
TGTGCCAGCAGCTTTCGACTAGCGGGATCCTACGAGCAGTACTTC
>TRBD2|NA|TRBJ2-2|TRBV10-3
CAISESGLVTGELFF
TGTGCCATCAGTGAGTCGGGACTAGTGACCGGGGAGCTGTTTTTT
>NA|NA|TRBJ1-2|TRBV10-3
CAATGPNYGYTF
TGTGCCGCGACAGGACCTAACTATGGCTACACCTTC
>NA|NA|TRBJ2-7|TRBV10-3
CAISKGQGDEQYF
TGTGCCATCAGTAAGGGTCAGGGCGACGAGCAGTACTTC
>NA|NA|TRBJ1-4|TRBV19
CASRLGPAEHEKLFF
TGTGCCAGTAGGCTCGGCCCAGCAGAACATGAAAAACTGTTTTTT
>NA|NA|TRBJ2-7|TRBV11-2
CASSLGSLDQSSYEQYF
TGTGCCAGCAGCTTAGGATCTCTAGACCAGAGCTCCTACGAGCAGTACTTC
>TRBD1|few|TRBJ1-4|TRBV28
CASSTAGGREKLFF
TGTGCCAGCAGTACGGCAGGGGGTCGTGAAAAACTGTTTTTT
>NA|NA|TRBJ1-1|TRBV5-1
CASSLPPLDGGTEAFF
TGCGCCAGCAGCTTACCACCCCTCGATGGGGGCACTGAAGCTTTCTTT
>NA|NA|TRBJ2-3|TRBV2
CASGEDSTDTQYF
TGTGCCAGCGGAGAGGATAGCACAGATACGCAGTATTTT
>TRBD2|few|TRBJ2-7|TRBV14
CASRSGGEQYF
TGTGCCAGCAGGTCGGGGGGCGAGCAGTACTTC
>TRBD1|NA|TRBJ2-7|TRBV27
CASSTRQGRYEQYF
TGTGCCAGCAGTACCCGACAGGGGAGATACGAGCAGTACTTC
>TRBD1|NA|TRBJ2-1|TRBV5-1
CASSSRTGRNEQFF
TGCGCCAGCAGCAGCCGGACAGGTAGGAATGAGCAGTTCTTC
>NA|NA|TRBJ2-5|TRBV19
CASSMASWGETQYF
TGTGCCAGTAGTATGGCGAGCTGGGGAGAGACCCAGTACTTC
>NA|NA|TRBJ2-7|TRBV29-1
CSVVGPNGVQYF
TGCAGCGTTGTGGGTCCGAACGGGGTCCAGTACTTC
>TRBD2|NA|TRBJ2-1|TRBV7-2
CASSLGSGSNEQFF
TGTGCCAGCAGCTTGGGTAGCGGGAGCAATGAGCAGTTCTTC
>NA|once|TRBJ1-3|TRBV20-1
CSARVGNTIYF
TGCAGTGCAAGGGTGGGAAACACCATATATTTT
>NA|NA|TRBJ2-5|TRBV9
CASSQLGHFQETQYF
TGTGCCAGCAGCCAACTGGGACACTTCCAAGAGACCCAGTACTTC
>NA|few|TRBJ2-2|TRBV6-5
CASMAMAANTGELFF
TGTGCCAGCATGGCCATGGCTGCCAACACCGGGGAGCTGTTTTTT